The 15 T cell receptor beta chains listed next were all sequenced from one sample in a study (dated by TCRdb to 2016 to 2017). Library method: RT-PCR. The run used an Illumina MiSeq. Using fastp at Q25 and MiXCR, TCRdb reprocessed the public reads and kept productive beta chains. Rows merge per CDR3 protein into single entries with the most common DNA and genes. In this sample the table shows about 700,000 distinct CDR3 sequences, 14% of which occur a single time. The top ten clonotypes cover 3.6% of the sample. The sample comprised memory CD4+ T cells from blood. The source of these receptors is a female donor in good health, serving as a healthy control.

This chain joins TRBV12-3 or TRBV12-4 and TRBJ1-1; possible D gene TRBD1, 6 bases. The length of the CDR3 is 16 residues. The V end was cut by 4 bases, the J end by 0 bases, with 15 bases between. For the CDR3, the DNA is TGTGCCAGCAGTTCGGCCTTAGGGGGGATGAACACTGAAGCTTTCTTT. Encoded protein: CASSSALGGMNTEAFF.

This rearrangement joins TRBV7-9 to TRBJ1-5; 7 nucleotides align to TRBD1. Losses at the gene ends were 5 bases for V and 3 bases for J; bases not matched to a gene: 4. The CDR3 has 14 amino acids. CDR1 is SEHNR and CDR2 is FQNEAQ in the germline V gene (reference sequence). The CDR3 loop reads CASSAGTDNQPQHF. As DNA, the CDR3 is TGTGCCAGCAGCGCCGGGACAGACAATCAGCCCCAGCATTTT. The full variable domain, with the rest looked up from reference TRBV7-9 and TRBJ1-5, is DTGVSQNPRHKITKRGQNVTFRCDPISEHNRLYWYRQTLGQGPEFLTYFQNEAQLEKSRLLSDRFSAERPKGSFSTLEIQRTEQGDSAMYLCASSAGTDNQPQHFGDGTRLSIL.

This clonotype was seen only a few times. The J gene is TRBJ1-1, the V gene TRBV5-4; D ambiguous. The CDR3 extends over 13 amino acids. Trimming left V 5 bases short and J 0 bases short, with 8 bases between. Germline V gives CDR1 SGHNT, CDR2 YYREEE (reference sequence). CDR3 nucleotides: TGTGCCAGCAGGCGCGGGGTGAACACTGAAGCTTTCTTT. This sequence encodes CASRRGVNTEAFF.

CDR3 loop: CASNEGSGGHNEQFF. In DNA, the CDR3 is TGCGCCAGCAATGAGGGGTCGGGTGGTCACAATGAGCAGTTCTTC. The chain carries TRBV5-1 and TRBJ2-1; D may be TRBD1 or TRBD2 (5 bases each). V gave up 6 bases and J gave up 5 bases, with 18 bases separating them. The CDR3 totals 15 residues. Per the germline V gene, CDR1 is SGHRS and CDR2 is YFSETQ.

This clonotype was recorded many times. In DNA, the CDR3 is TGCAGTGCTAGAGGCGGGGGACTAGCCGACACTAGCACAGATACGCAGTATTTT. Translation gives CSARGGGLADTSTDTQYF. This chain joins TRBV20-1 and TRBJ2-3, with 9 bases identical to TRBD2. This CDR3 has 18 residues. CDR1 is DFQATT, CDR2 SNEGSKA, per germline (reference sequence). V lost 1 base and J lost 0; bases outside the gene matches: 11.

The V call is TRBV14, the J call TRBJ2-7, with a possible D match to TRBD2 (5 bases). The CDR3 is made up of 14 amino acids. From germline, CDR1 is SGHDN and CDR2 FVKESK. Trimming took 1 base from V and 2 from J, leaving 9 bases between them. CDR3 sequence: CASSQAYGAYEQYF. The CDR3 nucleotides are TGTGCCAGCAGCCAAGCTTACGGGGCCTACGAGCAGTACTTC.

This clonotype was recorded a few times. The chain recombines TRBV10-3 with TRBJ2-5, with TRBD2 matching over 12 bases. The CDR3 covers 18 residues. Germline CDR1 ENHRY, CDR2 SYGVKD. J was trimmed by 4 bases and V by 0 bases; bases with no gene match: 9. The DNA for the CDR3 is TGTGCCATCAGTGAGTCCTCATCTAGCGGGAGGGCCGTAGAGACCCAGTACTTC. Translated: CAISESSSSGRAVETQYF.

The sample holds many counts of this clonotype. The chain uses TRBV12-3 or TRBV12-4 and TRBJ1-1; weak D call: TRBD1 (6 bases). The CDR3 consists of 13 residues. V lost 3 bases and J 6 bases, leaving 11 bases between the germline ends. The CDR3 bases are TGTGCCAGCAGTTTCTCACAGGGACCTGAAGCTTTCTTT. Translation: CASSFSQGPEAFF.

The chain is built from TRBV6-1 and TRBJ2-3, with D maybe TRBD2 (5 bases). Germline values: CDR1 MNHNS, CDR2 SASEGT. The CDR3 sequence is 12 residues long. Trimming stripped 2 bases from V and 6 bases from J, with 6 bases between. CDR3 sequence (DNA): TGTGCCAGCAGTGAAAGGAGGGATACGCAGTATTTT. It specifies CASSERRDTQYF.

This chain's CDR3 is CAIRRGQSPGNTIYF. CDR3 bases: TGTGCCATCAGAAGAGGACAGTCTCCTGGAAACACCATATATTTT. V usage is TRBV10-3 and J usage is TRBJ1-3, with D perhaps matching TRBD1 (6 bases). The CDR3 loop spans 15 amino acids. V gave up 6 bases and J gave up 2 bases, with 14 bases separating them. Germline CDR1 reads ENHRY; CDR2 reads SYGVKD.

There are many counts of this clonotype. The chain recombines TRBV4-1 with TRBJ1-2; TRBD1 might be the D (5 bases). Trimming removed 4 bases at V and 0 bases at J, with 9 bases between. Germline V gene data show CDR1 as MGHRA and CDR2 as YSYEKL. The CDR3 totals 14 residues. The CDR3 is CASSPGPSNYGYTF. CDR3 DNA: TGCGCCAGCAGCCCGGGACCATCTAACTATGGCTACACCTTC.

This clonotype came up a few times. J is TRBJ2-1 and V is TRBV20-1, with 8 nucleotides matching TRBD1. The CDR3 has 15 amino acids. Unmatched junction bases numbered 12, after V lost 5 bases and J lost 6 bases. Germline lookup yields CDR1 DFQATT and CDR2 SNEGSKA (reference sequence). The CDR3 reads CSAASQGADVNEQFF. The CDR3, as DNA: TGCAGTGCTGCTTCGCAGGGGGCGGACGTCAATGAGCAGTTCTTC.

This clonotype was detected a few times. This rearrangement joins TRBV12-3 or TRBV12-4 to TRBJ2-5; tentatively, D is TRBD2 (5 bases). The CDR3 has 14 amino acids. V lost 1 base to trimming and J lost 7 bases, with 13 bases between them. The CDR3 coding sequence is TGTGCCAGCAGTTTAGTGGCGGGTGCGGGGACCCAGTACTTC. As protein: CASSLVAGAGTQYF.

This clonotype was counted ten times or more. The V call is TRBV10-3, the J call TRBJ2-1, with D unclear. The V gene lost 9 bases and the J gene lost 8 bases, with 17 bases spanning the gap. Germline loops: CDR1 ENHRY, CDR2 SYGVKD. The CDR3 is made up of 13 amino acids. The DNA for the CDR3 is TGTGCCATTCAAGGTGTCCCCTCAGATGAGCAGTTCTTC. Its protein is CAIQGVPSDEQFF.

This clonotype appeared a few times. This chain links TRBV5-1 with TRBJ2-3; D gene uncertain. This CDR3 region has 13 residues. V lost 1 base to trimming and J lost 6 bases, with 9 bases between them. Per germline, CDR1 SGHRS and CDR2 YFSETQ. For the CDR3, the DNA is TGCGCCAGCAGCTTGATTGGGCCTGATACGCAGTATTTT. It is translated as CASSLIGPDTQYF. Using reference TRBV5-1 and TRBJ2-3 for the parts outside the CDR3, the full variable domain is KAGVTQTPRYLIKTRGQQVTLSCSPISGHRSVSWYQQTPGQGLQFLFEYFSETQRNKGNFPGRFSGRQFSNSRSEMNVSTLELGDSALYLCASSLIGPDTQYFGPGTRLTVL.